The clone carrying this T cell receptor beta chain was detected many times. These data belong to a study of early T cells in non-severe SARS-CoV-2 infection. Whole-study context: With bulk RNA from unsorted whole blood as input, sequencing yielded unpaired chains.

The protocol attached unique molecular identifiers to individual cDNA molecules. TCRdb processed the 5' RACE reads anew with MiXCR; each CDR3 protein has one entry. The table includes tens of thousands of distinct CDR3 sequences, just under 15% detected once. CDR3 length: 13 amino acids. Germline V gene lookup returns CDR1 ENHRY and CDR2 SYGVKD. Deletions cut 3 bases from V and 7 bases from J, with 10 bases between. V and J are TRBV10-3 and TRBJ2-1; D remains ambiguous. The source of this sequence is an adult who was a healthcare worker with PCR-confirmed SARS-CoV-2 infection or an uninfected control (not recorded which). The sequencing used whole blood, collected at baseline. As DNA, the CDR3 is TGTGCCATCAGTGACACAAGGGCGAATGAGCAGTTCTTC. Translating gives CAISDTRANEQFF.